This T cell receptor (beta chain) came from a study of spatial heterogeneity in lung cancer. Time point indicated: sample taken at primary tumor resection. The cohort: roughly 72 early-stage, untreated non-small cell lung cancer patients. TCRs were sequenced from unsorted whole RNA of tumor, nontumor lung or PBMC. Germline V gives CDR1 KGHSH, CDR2 LQKENI. The ends were cut back, 0 bases at V and 7 bases at J, with 13 bases in the middle. The CDR3 totals 16 residues. This clonotype was counted ten times or more. Every TCR cDNA molecule bore its own unique molecular identifier. Each CDR3 protein is one row after TCRdb ran MiXCR on the 5' RACE reads. This sample carries 40,000 or so distinct CDR3 sequences, 6.5% to 9% of them seen once, and the ten largest clones take 25% to 35%.

The material was PBMCs, obtained at surgery. The genes are TRBV18 and TRBJ1-6; D call uncertain. This receptor was identified in a male donor with early-stage non-small cell lung cancer. CDR3 in amino acids: CASSPPSSIGNSPLHF. In nucleotides, the CDR3 is TGTGCCAGCTCACCACCATCGTCGATTGGGAATTCACCCCTCCACTTT.